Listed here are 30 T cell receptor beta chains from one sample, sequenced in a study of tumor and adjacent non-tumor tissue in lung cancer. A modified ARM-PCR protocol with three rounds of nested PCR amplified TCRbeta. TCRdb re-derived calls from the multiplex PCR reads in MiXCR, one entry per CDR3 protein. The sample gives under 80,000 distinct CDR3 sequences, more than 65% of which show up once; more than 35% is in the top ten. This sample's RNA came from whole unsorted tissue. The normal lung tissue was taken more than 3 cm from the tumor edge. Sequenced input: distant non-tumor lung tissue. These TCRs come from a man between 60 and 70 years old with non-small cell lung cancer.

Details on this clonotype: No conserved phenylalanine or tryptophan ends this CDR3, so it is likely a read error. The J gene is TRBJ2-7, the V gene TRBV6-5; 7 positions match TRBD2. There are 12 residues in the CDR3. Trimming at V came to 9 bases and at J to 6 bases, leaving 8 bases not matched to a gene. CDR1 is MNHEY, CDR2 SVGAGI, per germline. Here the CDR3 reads CASRTSSPEQYL. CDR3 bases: TGTGCCAGTCGGACTAGTTCGCCCGAGCAGTACTTA.

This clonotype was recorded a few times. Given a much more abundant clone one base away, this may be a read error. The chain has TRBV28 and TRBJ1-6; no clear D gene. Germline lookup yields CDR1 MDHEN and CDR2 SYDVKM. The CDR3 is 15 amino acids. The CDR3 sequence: CGSSSGPPNKSPLHF. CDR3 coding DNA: TGTGGCAGCAGTTCTGGACCGCCTAATAAGTCACCCCTCCACTTT.

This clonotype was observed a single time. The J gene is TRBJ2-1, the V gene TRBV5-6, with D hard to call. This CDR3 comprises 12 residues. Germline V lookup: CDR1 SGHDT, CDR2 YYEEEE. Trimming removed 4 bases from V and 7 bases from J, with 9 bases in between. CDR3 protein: CASSLERNEQFF. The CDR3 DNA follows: TGTGCCAGCAGCCTCGAACGTAATGAGCAGTTCTTC.

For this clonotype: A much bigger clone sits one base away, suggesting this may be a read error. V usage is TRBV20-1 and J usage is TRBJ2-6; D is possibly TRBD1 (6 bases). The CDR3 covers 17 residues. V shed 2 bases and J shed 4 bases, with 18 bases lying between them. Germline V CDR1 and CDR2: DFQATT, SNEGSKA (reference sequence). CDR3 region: CSARRSAGVMGANVLTF. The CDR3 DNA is TGCAGTGCTAGAAGGTCGGCAGGGGTCATGGGGGCCAACGTCCTGACTTTC.

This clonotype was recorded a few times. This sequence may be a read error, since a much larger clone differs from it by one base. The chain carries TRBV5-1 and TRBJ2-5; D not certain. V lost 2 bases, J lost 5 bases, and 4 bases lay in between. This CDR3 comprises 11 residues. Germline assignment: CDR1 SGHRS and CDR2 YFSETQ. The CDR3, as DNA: TGCGCCAGCAGCTTCGACGAGACCCAGTACTTC. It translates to CASSFDETQYF.

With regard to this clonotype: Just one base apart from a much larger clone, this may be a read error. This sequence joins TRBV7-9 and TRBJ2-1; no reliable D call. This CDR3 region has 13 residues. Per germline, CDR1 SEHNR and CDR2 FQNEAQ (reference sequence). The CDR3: CTSSLEQTNEQFF. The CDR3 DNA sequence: TGTACCAGCAGCTTAGAACAAACCAATGAGCAGTTCTTC.

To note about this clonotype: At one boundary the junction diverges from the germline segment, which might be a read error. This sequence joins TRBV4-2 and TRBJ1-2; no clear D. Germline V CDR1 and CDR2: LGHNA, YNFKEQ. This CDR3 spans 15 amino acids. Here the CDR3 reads CASNQAERANYGYTF. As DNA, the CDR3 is TGCGCCAGCAACCAGGCAGAACGAGCTAACTATGGCTACACCTTC.

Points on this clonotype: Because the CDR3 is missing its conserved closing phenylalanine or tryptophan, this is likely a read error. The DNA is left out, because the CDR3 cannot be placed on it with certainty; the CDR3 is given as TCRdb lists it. The CDR3 region is CAISESITSGIERFL. The rearrangement uses TRBV10-3 and TRBJ2-1; the D call in the table, TRBD2, was not verified against the DNA. The CDR3 comprises 15 residues, both ends counted. Germline-derived CDR1 and CDR2 are ENHRY and SYGVKD.

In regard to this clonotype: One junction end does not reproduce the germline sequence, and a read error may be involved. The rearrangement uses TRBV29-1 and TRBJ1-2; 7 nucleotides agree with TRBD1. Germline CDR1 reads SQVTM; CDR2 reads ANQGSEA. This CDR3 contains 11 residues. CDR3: CGVPAGGGYTF. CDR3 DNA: TGCGGCGTTCCTGCAGGGGGAGGCTATACCTTC.

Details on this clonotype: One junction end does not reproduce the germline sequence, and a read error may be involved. CDR3 protein: CASSRQGDRRNQPQHF. CDR3 nucleotides: TGTGCCAGCAGTAGACAAGGGGACAGGAGGAATCAGCCTCAGCATTTT. The chain recombines TRBV6-5 with TRBJ1-5; TRBD1 agrees at 8 bases. Germline V lookup: CDR1 MNHEY, CDR2 SVGAGI. This CDR3 is built from 16 residues.

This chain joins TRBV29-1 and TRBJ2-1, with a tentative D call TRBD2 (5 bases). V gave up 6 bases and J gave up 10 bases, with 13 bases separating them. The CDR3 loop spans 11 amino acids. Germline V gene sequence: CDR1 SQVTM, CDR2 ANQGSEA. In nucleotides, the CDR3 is TGCAGCGTCGATGACACGGGGGAGCAGTTCTTC. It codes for CSVDDTGEQFF.

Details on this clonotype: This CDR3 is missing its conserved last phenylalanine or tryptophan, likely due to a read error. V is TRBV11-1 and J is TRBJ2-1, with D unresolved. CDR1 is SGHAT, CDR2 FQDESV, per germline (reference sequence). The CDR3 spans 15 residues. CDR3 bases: TGTGTCAGCAGCTACGACACCTATAGCACCAATGAGCAGTTCCTC. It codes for CVSSYDTYSTNEQFL.

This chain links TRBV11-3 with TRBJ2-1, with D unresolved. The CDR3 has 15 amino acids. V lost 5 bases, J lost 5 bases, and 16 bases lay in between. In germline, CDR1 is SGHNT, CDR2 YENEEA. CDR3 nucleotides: TGTGCCAGCAGCGCTAGACAAGCAGGTAACAATGAGCAGTTCTTC. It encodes CASSARQAGNNEQFF.

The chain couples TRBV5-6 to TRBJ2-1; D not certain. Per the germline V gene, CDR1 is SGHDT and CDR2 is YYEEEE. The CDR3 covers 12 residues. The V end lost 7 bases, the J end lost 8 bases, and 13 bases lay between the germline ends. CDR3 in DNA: TGTGCCAGCGGCCTCGAACACGATGAGCAGTTCTTC. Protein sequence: CASGLEHDEQFF.

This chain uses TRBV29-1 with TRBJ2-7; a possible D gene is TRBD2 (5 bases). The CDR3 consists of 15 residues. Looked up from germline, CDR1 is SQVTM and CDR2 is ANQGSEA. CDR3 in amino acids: CRAEDRERSSYEQYF. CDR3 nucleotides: TGCAGGGCTGAAGATCGGGAAAGGAGCTCCTACGAGCAGTACTTC.

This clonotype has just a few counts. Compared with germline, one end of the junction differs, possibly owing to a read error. The CDR3 bases are TGCAACGTTGAAACTGGGACAGGGTATGAAAAACTGTATTTT. Translated, it gives CNVETGTGYEKLYF. The chain recombines TRBV29-1 with TRBJ1-4; the match to TRBD1 covers 9 bases. This CDR3 is built from 14 residues. From germline, CDR1 is SQVTM and CDR2 ANQGSEA.

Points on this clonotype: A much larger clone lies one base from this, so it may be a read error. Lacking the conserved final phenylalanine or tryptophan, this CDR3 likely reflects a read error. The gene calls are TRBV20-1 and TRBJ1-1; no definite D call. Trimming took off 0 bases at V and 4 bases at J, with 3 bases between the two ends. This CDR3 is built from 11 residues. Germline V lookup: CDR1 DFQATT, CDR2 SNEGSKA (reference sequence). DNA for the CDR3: TGCAGTGCTAGAGAGAGCACTGAAGCTTTCCTT. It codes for CSARESTEAFL.

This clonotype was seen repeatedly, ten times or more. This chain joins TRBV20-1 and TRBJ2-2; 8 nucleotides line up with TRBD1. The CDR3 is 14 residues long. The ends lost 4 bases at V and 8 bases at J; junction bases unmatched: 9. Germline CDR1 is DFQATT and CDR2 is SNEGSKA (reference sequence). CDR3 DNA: TGCAGTGCTACGGACAGGGTCTTGTCAGGGGAGCTGTTTTTT. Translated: CSATDRVLSGELFF.

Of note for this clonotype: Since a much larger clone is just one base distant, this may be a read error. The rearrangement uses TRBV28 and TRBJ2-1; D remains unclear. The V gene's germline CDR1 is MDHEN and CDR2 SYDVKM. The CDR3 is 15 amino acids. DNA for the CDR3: TGTGCCAGCGGTTTACCCCTCCCCTCCTACAATGAGCAGTTCTTC. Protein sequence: CASGLPLPSYNEQFF.

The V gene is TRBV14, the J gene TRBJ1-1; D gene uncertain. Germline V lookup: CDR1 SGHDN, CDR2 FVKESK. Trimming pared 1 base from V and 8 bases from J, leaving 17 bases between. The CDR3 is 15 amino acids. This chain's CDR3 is CASSQVVGSKTEAFF. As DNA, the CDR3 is TGTGCCAGCAGCCAAGTGGTAGGTTCGAAGACCGAAGCTTTCTTT.

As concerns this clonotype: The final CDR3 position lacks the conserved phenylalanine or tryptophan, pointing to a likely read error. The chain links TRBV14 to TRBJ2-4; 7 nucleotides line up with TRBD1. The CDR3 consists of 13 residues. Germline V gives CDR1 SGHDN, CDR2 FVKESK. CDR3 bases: TGTGCCAGTAGCCCTACAGGGGCGAACATTCAGTACTTA. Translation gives CASSPTGANIQYL.

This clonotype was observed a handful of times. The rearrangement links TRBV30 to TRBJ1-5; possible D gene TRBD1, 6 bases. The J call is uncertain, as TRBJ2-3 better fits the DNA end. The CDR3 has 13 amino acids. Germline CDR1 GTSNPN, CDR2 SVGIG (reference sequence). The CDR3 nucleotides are TGTGCCTGGAGTGGGGGGCAAAATCAGCCCCAGTATTTT. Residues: CAWSGGQNQPQYF.

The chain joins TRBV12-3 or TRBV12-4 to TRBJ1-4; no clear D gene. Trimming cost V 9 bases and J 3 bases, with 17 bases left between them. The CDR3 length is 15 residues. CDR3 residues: CASCFHQAPNEKLFF. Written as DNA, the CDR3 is TGTGCCAGTTGTTTTCACCAGGCACCTAATGAAAAACTGTTTTTT.

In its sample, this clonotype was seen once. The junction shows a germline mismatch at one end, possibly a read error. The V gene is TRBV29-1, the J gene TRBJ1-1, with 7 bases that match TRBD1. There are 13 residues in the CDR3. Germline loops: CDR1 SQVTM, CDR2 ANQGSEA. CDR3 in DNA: TGCAGCGCCTCGGCAGGGGGGGACACTGAACATTTCTTC. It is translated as CSASAGGDTEHFF.

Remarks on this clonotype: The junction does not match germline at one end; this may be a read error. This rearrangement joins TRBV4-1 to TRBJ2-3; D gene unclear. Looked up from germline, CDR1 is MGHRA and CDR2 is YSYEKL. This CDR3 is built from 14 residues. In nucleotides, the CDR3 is TGCGCCAGTAGCCAAGAGATGTCCGCAGATAAGCAGTATTTT. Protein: CASSQEMSADKQYF.

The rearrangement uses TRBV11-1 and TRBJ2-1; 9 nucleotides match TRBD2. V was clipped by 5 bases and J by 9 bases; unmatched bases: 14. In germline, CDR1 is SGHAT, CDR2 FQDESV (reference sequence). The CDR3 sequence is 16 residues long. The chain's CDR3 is CASSPHEASGIGEQFF. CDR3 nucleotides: TGTGCCAGCAGCCCACACGAGGCTAGCGGGATTGGTGAGCAGTTCTTC.

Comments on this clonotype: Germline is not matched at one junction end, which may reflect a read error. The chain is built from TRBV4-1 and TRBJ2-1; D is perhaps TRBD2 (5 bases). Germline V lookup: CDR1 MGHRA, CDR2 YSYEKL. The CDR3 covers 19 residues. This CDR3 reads CASGPRGGRNRGEYNEQFF. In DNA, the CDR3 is TGTGCCAGCGGCCCTAGAGGCGGCCGGAACCGAGGAGAATACAATGAGCAGTTCTTC.

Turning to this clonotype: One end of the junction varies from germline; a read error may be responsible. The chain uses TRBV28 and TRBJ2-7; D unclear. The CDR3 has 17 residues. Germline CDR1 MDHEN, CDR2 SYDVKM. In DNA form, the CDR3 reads TGTGCCTGCAGTTTAGTTGGTATAGCCCCTAACTCCTACGAGCAATACTTC. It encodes CACSLVGIAPNSYEQYF.

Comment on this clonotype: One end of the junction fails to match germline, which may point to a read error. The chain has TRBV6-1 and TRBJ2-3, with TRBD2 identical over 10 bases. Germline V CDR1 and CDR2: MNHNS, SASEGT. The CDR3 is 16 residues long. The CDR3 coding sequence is TGTGCGAGCAGGGGCGGACTAGCGGTGAGCACAGATACGCAGTATTTT. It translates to CASRGGLAVSTDTQYF.

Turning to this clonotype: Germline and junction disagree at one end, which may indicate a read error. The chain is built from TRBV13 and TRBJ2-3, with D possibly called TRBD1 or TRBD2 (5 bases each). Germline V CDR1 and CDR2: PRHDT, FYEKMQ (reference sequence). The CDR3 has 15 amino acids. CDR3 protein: CTSSLARQNTDTQYF. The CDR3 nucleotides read TGTACCAGTAGCTTAGCGAGACAGAACACGGATACGCAGTATTTT. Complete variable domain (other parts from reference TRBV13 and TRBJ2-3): AAGVIQSPRHLIKEKRETATLKCYPIPRHDTVYWYQQGPGQDPQFLISFYEKMQSDKGSIPDRFSAQQFSDYHSELNMSSLELGDSALYFCTSSLARQNTDTQYFGPGTRLTVL.